This T cell receptor beta chain was documented in a study of PD-1 blockade in classical Hodgkin lymphoma. The repertoire was sequenced with immunoSEQ multiplex PCR; TCRdb's copy has only in-frame clones and lacks some. The table has some 65,000 clones, around 75% seen once. The CDR3 runs to 13 residues. Between the trimmed V and J ends, which lost 8 bases and 2 bases, there was a span of 12 bases. Germline CDR1 and CDR2: LNHDA and SQIVND (reference sequence). Each and every patient relapsed after autologous stem cell transplantation, and patients got differing brentuximab vedotin exposure. The V gene is TRBV19, the J gene TRBJ1-2; D is perhaps TRBD1 (5 bases). This sequence was found in a human donor with classical Hodgkin lymphoma. The specimen was peripheral blood mononuclear cells (PBMCs), collected before the second cycle of nivolumab. The CDR3 DNA sequence: TGTGCCAGTGTGAGGGAGGGGAACTATGGCTACACCTTC. The encoded protein is CASVREGNYGYTF.